One and the same sample provided the 6 T cell receptor beta chains below, sequenced in a study of technical replicates of blood from a few donors. The data were produced by immunoSEQ multiplex PCR, yet TCRdb's version contains in-frame clones alone and is incomplete. Among about 97,000 clones, roughly 95% were seen once, and the ten largest hold 0.25% to 0.35%. Sequencing was performed on T cells isolated from PBMCs. The receptors were gathered from a human donor in good health.

The chain is built from TRBV6-5 and TRBJ1-1, with a possible D match to TRBD1 (5 bases). In germline, CDR1 is MNHEY, CDR2 SVGAGI. Trimming shortened V by 6 bases and J by 11 bases, and 13 bases separated the two germline ends. The CDR3 is 11 residues long. The CDR3 sequence is CASSPGHGAFF. The DNA for the CDR3 is TGTGCCAGCAGCCCTGGACATGGGGCTTTCTTT.

The chain is built from TRBV28 and TRBJ2-3, with D maybe TRBD1 (5 bases). The CDR3 loop spans 15 amino acids. The germline V and J ends were trimmed by 3 bases and 2 bases, with 12 bases remaining between them. Germline V gives CDR1 MDHEN, CDR2 SYDVKM. The CDR3 nucleotides read TGTGCCAGCAGTTTTTTCCAGGGCCCCACAGATACGCAGTATTTT. Amino acid sequence: CASSFFQGPTDTQYF.

V gene TRBV6-1 combines with J gene TRBJ2-7; 9 nucleotides align to TRBD1. This CDR3 region has 14 residues. J lost 3 bases, V lost 6 bases, and 6 bases had no gene match. Looked up from germline, CDR1 is MNHNS and CDR2 is SASEGT. CDR3: CASSAGTGIYEQYF. Here the CDR3 DNA reads TGTGCCAGCAGCGCCGGGACAGGGATCTACGAGCAGTACTTC.

The gene calls are TRBV5-4 and TRBJ2-7; no reliable D call. Looked up from germline, CDR1 is SGHNT and CDR2 is YYREEE (reference sequence). The V end lost 5 bases, the J end lost 5 bases, and 20 bases lay between the germline ends. The length of the CDR3 is 15 residues. This CDR3 is CASSNTGRRFDEQYF. The CDR3 DNA reads TGTGCCAGCAGTAATACGGGTCGCCGCTTCGACGAGCAGTACTTC. Complete variable domain (other parts from reference TRBV5-4 and TRBJ2-7): ETGVTQSPTHLIKTRGQQVTLRCSSQSGHNTVSWYQQALGQGPQFIFQYYREEENGRGNFPPRFSGLQFPNYSSELNVNALELDDSALYLCASSNTGRRFDEQYFGPGTRLTVT.

A note on this clone: An end of the junction does not agree with germline; a read error may underlie this. The rearrangement uses TRBV6-5 and TRBJ2-7; D may be TRBD1 (5 bases). Germline assignment: CDR1 MNHEY and CDR2 SVGAGI. This CDR3 region has 13 residues. The CDR3 region is CASSPSSVFGANW. DNA of the CDR3: TGTGCCAGCAGCCCCTCGAGCGTTTTTGGGGCTAATTGG.

This chain joins TRBV4-2 and TRBJ2-7; 7 bases are shared with TRBD2. V gave up 0 bases and J gave up 3 bases; unmatched junction bases: 2. Germline loops: CDR1 LGHNA, CDR2 YNFKEQ. The CDR3 extends over 14 amino acids. This CDR3 reads CASSQDSGHYEQYF. CDR3 sequence (DNA): TGTGCCAGCAGCCAAGATAGCGGGCACTACGAGCAGTACTTC.